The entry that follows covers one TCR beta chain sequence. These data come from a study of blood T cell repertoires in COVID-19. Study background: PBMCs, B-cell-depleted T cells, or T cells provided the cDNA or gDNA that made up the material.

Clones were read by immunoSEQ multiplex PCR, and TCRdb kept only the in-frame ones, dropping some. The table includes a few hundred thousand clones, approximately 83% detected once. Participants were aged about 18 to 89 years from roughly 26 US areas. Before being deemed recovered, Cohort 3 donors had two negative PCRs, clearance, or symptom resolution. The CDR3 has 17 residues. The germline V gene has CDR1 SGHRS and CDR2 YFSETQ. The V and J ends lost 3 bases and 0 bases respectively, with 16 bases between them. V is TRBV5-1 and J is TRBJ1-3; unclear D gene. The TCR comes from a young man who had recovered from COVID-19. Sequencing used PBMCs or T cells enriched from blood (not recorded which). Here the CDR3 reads CASSSLRPGDSGNTIYF. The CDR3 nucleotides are TGCGCCAGCAGCTCGCTACGGCCAGGCGACTCTGGAAACACCATATATTTT. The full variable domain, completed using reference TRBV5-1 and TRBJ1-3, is KAGVTQTPRYLIKTRGQQVTLSCSPISGHRSVSWYQQTPGQGLQFLFEYFSETQRNKGNFPGRFSGRQFSNSRSEMNVSTLELGDSALYLCASSSLRPGDSGNTIYFGEGSWLTVV.